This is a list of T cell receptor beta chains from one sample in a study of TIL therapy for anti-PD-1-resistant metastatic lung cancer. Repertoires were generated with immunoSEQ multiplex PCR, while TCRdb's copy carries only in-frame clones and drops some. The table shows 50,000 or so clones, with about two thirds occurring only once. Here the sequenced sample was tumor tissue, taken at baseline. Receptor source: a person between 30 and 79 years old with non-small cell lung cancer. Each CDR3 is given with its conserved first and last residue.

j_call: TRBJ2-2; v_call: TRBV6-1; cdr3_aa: CASSELQGSGELFF
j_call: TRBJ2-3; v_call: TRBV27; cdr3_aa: CASSLSRINTQYF
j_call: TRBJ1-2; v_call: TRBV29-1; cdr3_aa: CSVGRPYGYTF
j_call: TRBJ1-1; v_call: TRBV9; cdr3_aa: CASSGGHVNTEAFF
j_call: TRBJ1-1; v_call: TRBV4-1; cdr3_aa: CASSQEFRAKEAFF
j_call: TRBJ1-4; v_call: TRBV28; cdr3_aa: CASSLTGLGTNEKLFF
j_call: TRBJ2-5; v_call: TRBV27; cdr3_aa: CASSLGQGAGETQYF
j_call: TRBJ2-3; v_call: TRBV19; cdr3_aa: CASSTRGTSGSNTQYF
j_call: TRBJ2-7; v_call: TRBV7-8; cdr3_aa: CASRDSGYGEQYF
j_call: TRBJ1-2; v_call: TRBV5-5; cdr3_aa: CASSPMAKHNYGYTF
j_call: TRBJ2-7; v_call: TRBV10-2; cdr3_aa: CASSESTGMVLLEQYF
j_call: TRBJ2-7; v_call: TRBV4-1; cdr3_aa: CASSQVVAGVAYEQYF
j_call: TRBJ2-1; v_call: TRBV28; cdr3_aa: CASRETSGGPSSYNEQFF
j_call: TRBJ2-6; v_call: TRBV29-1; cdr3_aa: CSVVGGNSGANVLTF
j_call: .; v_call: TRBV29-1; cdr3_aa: CSVARQGGLYEQYF
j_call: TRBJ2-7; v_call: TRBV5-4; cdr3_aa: CASSSSYEQYF
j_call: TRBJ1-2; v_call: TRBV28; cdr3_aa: CASSLFRGVSNYGYTF
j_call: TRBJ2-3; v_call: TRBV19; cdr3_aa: CASSSLRTSGSTDTQYF
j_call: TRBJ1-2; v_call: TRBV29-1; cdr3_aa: CSVEGQHGYTF
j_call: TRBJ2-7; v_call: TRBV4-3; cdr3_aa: CASSAHPSYEQYF
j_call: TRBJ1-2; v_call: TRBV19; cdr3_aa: CASSTVQGTYGYTF
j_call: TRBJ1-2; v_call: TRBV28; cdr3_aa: CASQTGNYGYTF
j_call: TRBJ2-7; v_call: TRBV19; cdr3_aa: CASRIPSAGGSYEQYF
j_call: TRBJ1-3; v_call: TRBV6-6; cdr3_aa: CASSYRPWSGNTIYF
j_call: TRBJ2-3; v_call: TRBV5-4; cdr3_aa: CASSFGGAVGDTQYF
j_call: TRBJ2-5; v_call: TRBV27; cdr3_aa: CASSLSFVAGTQETQYF